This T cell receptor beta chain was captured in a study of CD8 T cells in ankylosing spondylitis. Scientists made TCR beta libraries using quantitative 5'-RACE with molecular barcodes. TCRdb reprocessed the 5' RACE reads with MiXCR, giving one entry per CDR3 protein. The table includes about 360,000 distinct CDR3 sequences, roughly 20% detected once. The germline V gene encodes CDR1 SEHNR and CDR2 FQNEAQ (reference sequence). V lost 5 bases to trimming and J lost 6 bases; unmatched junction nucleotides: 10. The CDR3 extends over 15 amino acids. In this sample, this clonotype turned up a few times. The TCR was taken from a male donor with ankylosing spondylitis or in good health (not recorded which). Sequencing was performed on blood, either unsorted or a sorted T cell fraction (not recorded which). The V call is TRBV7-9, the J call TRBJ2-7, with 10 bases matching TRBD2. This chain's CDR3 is CASSTTGLASSEQYF. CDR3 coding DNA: TGTGCCAGCAGCACGACGGGACTAGCGTCGTCCGAGCAGTACTTC.